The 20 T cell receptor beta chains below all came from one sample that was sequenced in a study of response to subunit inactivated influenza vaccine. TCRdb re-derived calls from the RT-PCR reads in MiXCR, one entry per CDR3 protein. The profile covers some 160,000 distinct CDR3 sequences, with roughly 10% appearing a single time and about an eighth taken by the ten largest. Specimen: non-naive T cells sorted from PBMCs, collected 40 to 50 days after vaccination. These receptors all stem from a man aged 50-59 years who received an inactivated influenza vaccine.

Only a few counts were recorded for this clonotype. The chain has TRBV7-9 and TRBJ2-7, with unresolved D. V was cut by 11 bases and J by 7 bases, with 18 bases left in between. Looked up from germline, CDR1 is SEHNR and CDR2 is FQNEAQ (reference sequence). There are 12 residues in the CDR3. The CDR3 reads CASQRNPGEQYF. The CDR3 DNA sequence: TGTGCCTCCCAACGGAACCCCGGGGAGCAGTACTTC.

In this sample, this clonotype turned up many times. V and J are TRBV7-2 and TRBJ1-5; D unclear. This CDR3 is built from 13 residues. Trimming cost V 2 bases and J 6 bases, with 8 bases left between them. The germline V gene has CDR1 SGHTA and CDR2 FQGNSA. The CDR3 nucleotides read TGTGCCAGCAGCTTAAGGCCCAGTCAGCCCCAGCATTTT. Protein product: CASSLRPSQPQHF.

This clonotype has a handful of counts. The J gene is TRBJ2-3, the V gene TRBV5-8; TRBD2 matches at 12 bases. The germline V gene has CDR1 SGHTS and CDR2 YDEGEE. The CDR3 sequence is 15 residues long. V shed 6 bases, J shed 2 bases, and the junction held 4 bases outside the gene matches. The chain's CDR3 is CASTGLAGSTDTQYF. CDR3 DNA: TGTGCCAGCACTGGACTAGCGGGGTCCACAGATACGCAGTATTTT. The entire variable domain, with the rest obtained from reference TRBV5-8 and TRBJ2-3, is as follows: EAGVTQSPTHLIKTRGQQATLRCSPISGHTSVYWYQQALGLGLQFLLWYDEGEERNRGNFPPRFSGRQFPNYSSELNVNALELEDSALYLCASTGLAGSTDTQYFGPGTRLTVL.

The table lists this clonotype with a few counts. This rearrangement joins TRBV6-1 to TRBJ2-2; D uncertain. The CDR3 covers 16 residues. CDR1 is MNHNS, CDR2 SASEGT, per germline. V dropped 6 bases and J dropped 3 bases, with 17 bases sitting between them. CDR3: CASSPRRLQDTGELFF. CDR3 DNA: TGTGCCAGCAGCCCAAGGAGACTGCAGGACACCGGGGAGCTGTTTTTT.

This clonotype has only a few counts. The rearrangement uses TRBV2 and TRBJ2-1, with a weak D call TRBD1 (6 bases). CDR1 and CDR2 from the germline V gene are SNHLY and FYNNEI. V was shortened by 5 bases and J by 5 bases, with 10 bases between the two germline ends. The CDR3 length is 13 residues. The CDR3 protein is CASSQRQDNEQFF. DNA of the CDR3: TGTGCCAGCAGTCAACGACAGGACAATGAGCAGTTCTTC.

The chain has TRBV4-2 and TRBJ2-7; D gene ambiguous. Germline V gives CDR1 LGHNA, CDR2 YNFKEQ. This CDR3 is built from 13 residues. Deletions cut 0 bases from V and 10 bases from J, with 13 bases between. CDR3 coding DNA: TGTGCCAGCAGCCAAGATAGAGCAAGCACCCAGTACTTC. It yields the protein CASSQDRASTQYF.

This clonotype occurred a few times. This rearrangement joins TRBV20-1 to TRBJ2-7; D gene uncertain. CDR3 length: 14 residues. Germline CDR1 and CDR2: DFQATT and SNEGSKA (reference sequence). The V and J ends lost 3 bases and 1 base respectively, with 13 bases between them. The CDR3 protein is CSASWQERSYEQYF. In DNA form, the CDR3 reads TGCAGTGCTAGCTGGCAGGAAAGGTCCTACGAGCAGTACTTC.

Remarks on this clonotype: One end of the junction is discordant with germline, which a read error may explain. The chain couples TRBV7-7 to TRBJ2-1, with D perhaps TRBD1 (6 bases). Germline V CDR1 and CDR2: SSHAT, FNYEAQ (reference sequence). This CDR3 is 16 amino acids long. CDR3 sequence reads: CASSLGTGLSYNEQFF. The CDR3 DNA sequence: TGTGCTAGCAGCTTAGGTACAGGGTTGTCCTACAATGAGCAGTTCTTC.

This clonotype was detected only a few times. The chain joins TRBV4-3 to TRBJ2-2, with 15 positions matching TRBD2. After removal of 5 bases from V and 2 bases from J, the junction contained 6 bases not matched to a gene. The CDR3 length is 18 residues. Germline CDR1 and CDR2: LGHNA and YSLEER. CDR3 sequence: CASSYGLAGGTNTGELFF. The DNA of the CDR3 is TGCGCCAGCAGCTACGGACTAGCGGGGGGGACCAACACCGGGGAGCTGTTTTTT.

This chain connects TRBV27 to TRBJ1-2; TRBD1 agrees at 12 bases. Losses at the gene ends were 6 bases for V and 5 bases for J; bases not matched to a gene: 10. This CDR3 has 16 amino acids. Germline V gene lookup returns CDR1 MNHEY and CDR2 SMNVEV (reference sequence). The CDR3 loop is CASSLEGDRGLYGYTF. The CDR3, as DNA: TGTGCCAGCAGCCTAGAAGGGGACAGGGGGCTTTATGGCTACACCTTC.

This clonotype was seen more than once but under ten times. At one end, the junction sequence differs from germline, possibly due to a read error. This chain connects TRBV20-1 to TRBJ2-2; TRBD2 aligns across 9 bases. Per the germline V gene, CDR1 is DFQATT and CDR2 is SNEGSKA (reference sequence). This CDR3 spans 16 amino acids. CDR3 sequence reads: CSARAAVAGAGGELFF. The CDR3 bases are TGCAGTGCGAGAGCAGCTGTAGCGGGAGCGGGCGGGGAGCTGTTTTTT.

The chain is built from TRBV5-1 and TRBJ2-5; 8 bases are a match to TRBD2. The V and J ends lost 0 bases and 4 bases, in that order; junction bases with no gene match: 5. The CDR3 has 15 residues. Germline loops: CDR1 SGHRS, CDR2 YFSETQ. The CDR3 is CASSLDGGGRETQYF. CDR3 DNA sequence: TGCGCCAGCAGCTTGGACGGCGGGGGGCGAGAGACCCAGTACTTC.

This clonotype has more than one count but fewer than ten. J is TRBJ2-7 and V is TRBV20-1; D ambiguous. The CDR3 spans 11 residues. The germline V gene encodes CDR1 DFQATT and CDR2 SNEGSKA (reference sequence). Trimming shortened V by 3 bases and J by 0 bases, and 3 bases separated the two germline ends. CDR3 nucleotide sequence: TGCAGTGCTAGCGGCTCCTACGAGCAGTACTTC. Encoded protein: CSASGSYEQYF.

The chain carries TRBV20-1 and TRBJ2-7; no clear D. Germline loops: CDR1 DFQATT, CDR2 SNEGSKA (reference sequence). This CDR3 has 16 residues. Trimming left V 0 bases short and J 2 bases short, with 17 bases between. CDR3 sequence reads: CSARDRRTSATYEQYF. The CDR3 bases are TGCAGTGCTAGAGATCGAAGAACCAGTGCTACCTACGAGCAGTACTTC.

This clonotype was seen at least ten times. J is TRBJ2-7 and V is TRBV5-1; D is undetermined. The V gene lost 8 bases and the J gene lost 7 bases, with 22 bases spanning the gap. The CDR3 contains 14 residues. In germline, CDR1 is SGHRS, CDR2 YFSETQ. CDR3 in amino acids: CASRPWQDPSEQYF. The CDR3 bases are TGCGCCAGTAGACCTTGGCAGGACCCTTCTGAGCAGTACTTC.

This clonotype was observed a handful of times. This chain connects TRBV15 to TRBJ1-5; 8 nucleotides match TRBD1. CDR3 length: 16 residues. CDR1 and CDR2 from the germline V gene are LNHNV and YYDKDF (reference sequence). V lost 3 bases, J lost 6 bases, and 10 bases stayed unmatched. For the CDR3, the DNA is TGTGCCACCAGCAGTTGGCTGGACAGGGTCAGTCAGCCCCAGCATTTT. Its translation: CATSSWLDRVSQPQHF.

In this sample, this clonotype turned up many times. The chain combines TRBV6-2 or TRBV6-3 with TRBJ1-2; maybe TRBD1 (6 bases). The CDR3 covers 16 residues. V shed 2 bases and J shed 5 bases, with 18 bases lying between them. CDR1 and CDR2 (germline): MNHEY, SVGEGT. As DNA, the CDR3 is TGTGCCAGCAGTTACATTCCACGGAGGGGGTATTATGGCTACACCTTC. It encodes CASSYIPRRGYYGYTF.

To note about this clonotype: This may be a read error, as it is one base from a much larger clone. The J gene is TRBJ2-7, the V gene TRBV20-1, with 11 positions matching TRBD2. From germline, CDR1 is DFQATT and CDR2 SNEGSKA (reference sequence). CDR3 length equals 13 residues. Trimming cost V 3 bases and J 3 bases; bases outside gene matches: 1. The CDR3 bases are TGCAGTGCTAGGGGACTAGCGGACTACGAGCAGTACTTC. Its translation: CSARGLADYEQYF.

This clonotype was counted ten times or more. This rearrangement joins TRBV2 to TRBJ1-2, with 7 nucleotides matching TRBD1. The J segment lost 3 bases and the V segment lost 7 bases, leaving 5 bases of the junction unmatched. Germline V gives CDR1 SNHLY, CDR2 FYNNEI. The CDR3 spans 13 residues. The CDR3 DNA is TGTGCCAGCACACGACAGGGAGACTATGGCTACACCTTC. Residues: CASTRQGDYGYTF.

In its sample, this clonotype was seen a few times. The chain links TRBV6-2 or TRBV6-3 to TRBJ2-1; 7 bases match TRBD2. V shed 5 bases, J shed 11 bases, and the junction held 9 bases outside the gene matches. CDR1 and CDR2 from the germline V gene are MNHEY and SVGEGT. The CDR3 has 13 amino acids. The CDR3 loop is CASSDGGRAKQFF. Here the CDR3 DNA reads TGTGCCAGCAGTGACGGGGGGAGGGCAAAGCAGTTCTTC.